This passage covers 8 T cell receptor beta chains from one sample sequenced in a study of T cells in Graves' hyperthyroidism and ophthalmopathy. Amplification of TCR beta CDR3 regions used RNA as the template. With the HTBI primer set, the TCR CDR3 went through a first round of RT-PCR. TCRdb re-analysed the multiplex PCR reads in MiXCR, keeping a single row per CDR3 protein. This sample has approximately 520,000 distinct CDR3 sequences, with approximately 25% found just once. The sequenced material came from blood. All receptors come from a woman aged 25-40 years with Graves' ophthalmopathy.

This clonotype appeared many times. The rearrangement uses TRBV12-3 or TRBV12-4 and TRBJ2-4; 8 bases map to TRBD2. The CDR3 loop spans 15 amino acids. The V and J ends lost 6 bases and 8 bases, in that order; junction bases with no gene match: 12. The CDR3 is CASSSGTSFVDIQYF. The CDR3 DNA is TGTGCCAGCAGCTCGGGGACTAGTTTCGTCGACATTCAGTACTTC.

This clonotype came up many times. The chain recombines TRBV29-1 with TRBJ1-1; 7 nucleotides line up with TRBD1. This CDR3 region has 13 residues. Germline V gene data show CDR1 as SQVTM and CDR2 as ANQGSEA. The V segment lost 6 bases and the J segment 1 base; nucleotides outside the gene matches: 5. For the CDR3, the DNA is TGCAGCGTGGTGGGGACAGAGAACACTGAAGCTTTCTTT. Amino acid sequence: CSVVGTENTEAFF.

This clonotype was seen more than once but under ten times. The chain has TRBV20-1 and TRBJ1-1, with D possibly TRBD1 on 5 matching bases. Looked up from germline, CDR1 is DFQATT and CDR2 is SNEGSKA (reference sequence). The germline V and J ends were trimmed by 3 bases and 1 base, with 15 bases remaining between them. CDR3 size: 15 residues. As DNA, the CDR3 is TGCAGTGCTAGTTATATGGGGGGTTCGAACACTGAAGCTTTCTTT. Its translation: CSASYMGGSNTEAFF.

This clonotype was seen at least ten times. This chain uses TRBV11-2 with TRBJ1-2; 7 nucleotides align to TRBD1. The CDR3 length is 17 residues. J lost 2 bases, V lost 3 bases, and 12 bases had no gene match. The germline gives CDR1 SGHAT, CDR2 FQNNGV. In DNA, the CDR3 is TGTGCCAGCAGCTTCCGGACTATTCTGGGACAGAACTATGGCTACACCTTC. This translates into CASSFRTILGQNYGYTF.

In its sample, this clonotype was seen many times. Here the CDR3 DNA reads TGTGCCAGCTCACCCGGGAACCGGGACAGCTATGGCTACACCTTC. Translating gives CASSPGNRDSYGYTF. The rearrangement links TRBV18 to TRBJ1-2, with 7 nucleotides matching TRBD1. The CDR3 covers 15 residues. CDR1 is KGHSH and CDR2 is LQKENI in the germline V gene. Germline trimming cut 3 bases from V and 4 bases from J; bases unmatched to any gene: 8.

This clonotype was recorded many times. V gene TRBV11-1 combines with J gene TRBJ1-1; D unclear. This CDR3 region has 16 residues. Trimming shortened V by 5 bases and J by 0 bases, and 16 bases separated the two germline ends. Germline CDR1 and CDR2: SGHAT and FQDESV (reference sequence). CDR3 coding DNA: TGTGCCAGCAGCCCAATGGACGGATACATGAACACTGAAGCTTTCTTT. This codes for CASSPMDGYMNTEAFF.

This clonotype has at least ten counts. The J gene is TRBJ1-1, the V gene TRBV6-5; a possible D gene is TRBD1 (5 bases). Trimming took off 6 bases at V and 10 bases at J, with 12 bases between the two ends. The germline V gene has CDR1 MNHEY and CDR2 SVGAGI. The CDR3 is made up of 11 amino acids. CDR3 sequence (DNA): TGTGCCAGCAGGGCAGGGTTTGCAGCTTTCTTT. This codes for CASRAGFAAFF.

This clonotype was seen repeatedly, ten times or more. The CDR3 protein is CALTRDSYYEQYF. The CDR3 nucleotides are TGTGCCTTGACGCGGGACAGCTACTACGAGCAGTACTTC. The chain carries TRBV30 and TRBJ2-7; tentatively, D is TRBD1 (7 bases). This CDR3 is 13 amino acids long. The germline V gene encodes CDR1 GTSNPN and CDR2 SVGIG (reference sequence). The ends were cut back, 7 bases at V and 3 bases at J, with 16 bases in the middle.